This entry concerns a single T cell receptor (beta chain). The data were obtained in a study of shared clonotypes between healthy human individuals. Trimming pared 7 bases from V and 7 bases from J, leaving 16 bases between. This CDR3 contains 13 residues. Germline V gene data show CDR1 as MNHEY and CDR2 as SMNVEV (reference sequence). The repertoire was sequenced with immunoSEQ multiplex PCR; TCRdb's copy has only in-frame clones and lacks some. The sample lists approximately 530,000 clones, approximately 95% occurring once. This chain uses TRBV27 with TRBJ1-2; D is ambiguous. The TCR sequence derives from a woman in her 30s in good health. The sequencing sample was made of naive CD4+ T cells sorted from blood. As to subset: CD45RA+ positively selected. CDR3 sequence: CASTKDQRGGYTF. The CDR3, as DNA: TGTGCCAGCACCAAGGACCAACGTGGTGGCTACACCTTC.